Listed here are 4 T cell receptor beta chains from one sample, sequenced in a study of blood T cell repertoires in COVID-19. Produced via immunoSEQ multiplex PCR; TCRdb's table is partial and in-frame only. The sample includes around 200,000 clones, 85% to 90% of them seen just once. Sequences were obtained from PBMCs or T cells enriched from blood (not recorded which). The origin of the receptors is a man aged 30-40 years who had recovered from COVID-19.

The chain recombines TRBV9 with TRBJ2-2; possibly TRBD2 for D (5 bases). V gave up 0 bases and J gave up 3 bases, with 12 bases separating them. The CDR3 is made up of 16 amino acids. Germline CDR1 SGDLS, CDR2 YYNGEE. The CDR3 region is CASSVGPGIYTGELFF. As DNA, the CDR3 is TGTGCCAGCAGCGTAGGCCCGGGAATATACACCGGGGAGCTGTTTTTT.

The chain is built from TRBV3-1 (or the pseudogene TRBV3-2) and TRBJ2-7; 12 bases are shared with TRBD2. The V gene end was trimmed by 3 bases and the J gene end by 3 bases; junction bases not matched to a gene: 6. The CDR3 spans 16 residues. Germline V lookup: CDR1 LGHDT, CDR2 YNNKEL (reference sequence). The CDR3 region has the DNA TGTGCCAGCAGCCAGTCGACTAGCGGGGGAGGCTACGAGCAGTACTTC. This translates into CASSQSTSGGGYEQYF.

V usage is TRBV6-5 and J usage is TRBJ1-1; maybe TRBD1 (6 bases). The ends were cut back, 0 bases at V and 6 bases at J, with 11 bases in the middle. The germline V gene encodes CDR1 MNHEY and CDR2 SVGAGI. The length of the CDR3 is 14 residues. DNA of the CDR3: TGTGCCAGCAGTTACTCGAGGGGGAGTCCTGAAGCTTTCTTT. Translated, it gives CASSYSRGSPEAFF.

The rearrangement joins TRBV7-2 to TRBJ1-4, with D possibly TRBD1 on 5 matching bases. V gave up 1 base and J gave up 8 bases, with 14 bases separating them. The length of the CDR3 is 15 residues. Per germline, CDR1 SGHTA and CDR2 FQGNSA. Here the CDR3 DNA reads TGTGCCAGCAGCTTAGGGGGCCGGACGGACGAAAAACTGTTTTTT. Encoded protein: CASSLGGRTDEKLFF.